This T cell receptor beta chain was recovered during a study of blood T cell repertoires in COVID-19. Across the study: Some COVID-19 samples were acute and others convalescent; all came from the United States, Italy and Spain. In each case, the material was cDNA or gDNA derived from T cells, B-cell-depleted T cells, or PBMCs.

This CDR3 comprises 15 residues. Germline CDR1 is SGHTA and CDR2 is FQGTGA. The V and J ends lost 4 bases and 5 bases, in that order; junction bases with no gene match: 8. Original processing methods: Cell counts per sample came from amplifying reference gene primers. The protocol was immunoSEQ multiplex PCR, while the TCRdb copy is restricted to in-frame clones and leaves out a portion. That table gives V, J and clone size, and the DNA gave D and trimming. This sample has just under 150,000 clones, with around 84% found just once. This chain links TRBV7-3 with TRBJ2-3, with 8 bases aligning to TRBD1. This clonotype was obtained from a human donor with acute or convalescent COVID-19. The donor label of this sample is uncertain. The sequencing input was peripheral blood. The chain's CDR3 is CASSYRTGSIDTQYF. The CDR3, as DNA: TGTGCCAGCAGCTACCGGACAGGGAGTATAGATACGCAGTATTTT.